The 24 T cell receptor beta chains reported below all come from one sample, sequenced in a study of beta chain features in type 1 diabetes. General study findings and limits: A moderate, significant TCRB CDR3 shortening appeared in type 1 diabetes across four CD4+ subsets.

The antigens for these receptors are not known. Expressed TCRB transcripts were sequenced after all isolated RNA was converted to cDNA. TCRdb keeps only in-frame clones here, not all; method: immunoSEQ multiplex PCR. This sample carries 150,000 to 170,000 clones, 10% of them seen once, and the ten largest clones take roughly 0.5%. The sequenced material came from central memory CD4+ T cells from blood. Source of these receptors: a man aged 30 to 39 with type 1 diabetes.

The V call is TRBV27, the J call TRBJ1-2; the match to TRBD1 covers 8 bases. The CDR3 has 14 amino acids. Per germline, CDR1 MNHEY and CDR2 SMNVEV (reference sequence). V trimming: 3 bases; J trimming: 7 bases; junction bases outside the gene matches: 7. The CDR3 region has the DNA TGTGCCAGCAGTTTGCCAGGGGGCCTGGGTGGCTACACCTTC. This translates into CASSLPGGLGGYTF.

CDR3 protein: CASSEQAGQPQHF. DNA of the CDR3: TGTGCCAGCAGCGAACAGGCGGGGCAGCCCCAGCATTTT. V usage is TRBV11-2 and J usage is TRBJ1-5; possible D gene TRBD1, 5 bases. From germline, CDR1 is SGHAT and CDR2 FQNNGV. V was shortened by 5 bases and J by 7 bases, with 12 bases between the two germline ends. The CDR3 runs to 13 residues. The entire variable domain, with the rest obtained from reference TRBV11-2 and TRBJ1-5, is as follows: EAGVAQSPRYKIIEKRQSVAFWCNPISGHATLYWYQQILGQGPKLLIQFQNNGVVDDSQLPKDRFSAERLKGVDSTLKIQPAKLEDSAVYLCASSEQAGQPQHFGDGTRLSIL.

The V gene is TRBV5-5, the J gene TRBJ2-7, with D unresolved. Germline V gives CDR1 SGHKS, CDR2 YYEKEE (reference sequence). This CDR3 spans 15 amino acids. The V end lost 4 bases, the J end lost 7 bases, and 21 bases lay between the germline ends. This CDR3 reads CASSPSWSLSQEQYF. The CDR3 nucleotides are TGTGCCAGCAGCCCTTCATGGAGCTTATCCCAGGAGCAGTACTTC.

This chain links TRBV11-1 with TRBJ2-7; tentatively, D is TRBD1 (5 bases). The CDR3 runs 13 residues. The ends were cut back, 2 bases at V and 6 bases at J, with 11 bases in the middle. Germline loops: CDR1 SGHAT, CDR2 FQDESV (reference sequence). This chain's CDR3 is CASSLQGSGEQYF. For the CDR3, the DNA is TGTGCCAGCAGCTTACAGGGAAGTGGCGAGCAGTACTTC.

This clone was seen a few times. The chain has TRBV28 and TRBJ1-4, with 9 bases that match TRBD1. V lost 6 bases to trimming and J lost 6 bases; unmatched junction nucleotides: 5. This CDR3 is 14 amino acids long. CDR1 is MDHEN, CDR2 SYDVKM, per germline. DNA for the CDR3: TGTGCCAGCAGGACAGGGGGATCCGATGAAAAACTGTTTTTT. It is translated as CASRTGGSDEKLFF.

In this sample, this clone turned up many times. V and J are TRBV7-9 and TRBJ2-3; TRBD2 agrees at 8 bases. This CDR3 spans 15 amino acids. CDR1 is SEHNR, CDR2 FQNEAQ, per germline (reference sequence). The V and J ends lost 4 bases and 2 bases, in that order; junction bases with no gene match: 5. CDR3 loop: CASSYTSGPTDTQYF. The CDR3 region has the DNA TGTGCCAGCAGCTATACTAGCGGTCCCACAGATACGCAGTATTTT.

A few counts support this clone. The chain couples TRBV9 to TRBJ2-6; 9 bases are shared with TRBD1. CDR3 size: 18 residues. The V and J ends lost 3 bases and 0 bases, in that order; junction bases with no gene match: 7. In germline, CDR1 is SGDLS, CDR2 YYNGEE. CDR3 residues: CASSASGTGISGANVLTF. The CDR3 DNA sequence: TGTGCCAGCAGCGCCTCCGGGACAGGGATCTCTGGGGCCAACGTCCTGACTTTC.

This clone has just a few counts. V and J are TRBV5-1 and TRBJ2-1; 9 bases are shared with TRBD2. This CDR3 region has 16 residues. The germline V gene encodes CDR1 SGHRS and CDR2 YFSETQ. With V trimmed by 0 bases and J by 6 bases, 7 bases remained unmatched. DNA for the CDR3: TGCGCCAGCAGCTTGGCCAAGAGGACTAGCGCCAATGAGCAGTTCTTC. It codes for CASSLAKRTSANEQFF.

This clone was seen a handful of times. The CDR3 sequence: CASSLPETYGYTF. CDR3 bases: TGTGCCAGCAGTTTGCCCGAGACTTATGGCTACACCTTC. The chain uses TRBV28 and TRBJ1-2; no clear D. Germline V gene lookup returns CDR1 MDHEN and CDR2 SYDVKM. V was cut by 3 bases and J by 5 bases, with 10 bases left in between. The CDR3 has 13 residues.

In this sample, this clone turned up a few times. The CDR3 DNA follows: TGTGCCAGCCGACCAAGGGGTGACACCGGGGAGCTGTTTTTT. This codes for CASRPRGDTGELFF. The chain couples TRBV6-4 to TRBJ2-2; weak D call: TRBD1 (5 bases). The length of the CDR3 is 14 residues. The V gene's germline CDR1 is MRHNA and CDR2 SNTAGT. Trimming removed 8 bases from V and 3 bases from J, with 13 bases in between.

This clone has at least ten counts. The J gene is TRBJ2-7, the V gene TRBV19, with a possible D match to TRBD1 (5 bases). Germline V gives CDR1 LNHDA, CDR2 SQIVND (reference sequence). This CDR3 region has 15 residues. Trimming took 2 bases from V and 2 from J, leaving 13 bases between them. CDR3 sequence reads: CASSIPGASAYEQYF. In DNA, the CDR3 is TGTGCCAGTAGTATACCTGGGGCATCCGCCTACGAGCAGTACTTC.

As concerns this clone: The same CDR3 arises from other DNA sequences in this sample as well. The chain links TRBV7-9 to TRBJ1-1; D possibly corresponds to TRBD1 (5 bases). Between the trimmed V and J ends, which lost 3 bases and 2 bases, there was a span of 7 bases. The CDR3 totals 13 residues. Germline-derived CDR1 and CDR2 are SEHNR and FQNEAQ (reference sequence). CDR3 nucleotides: TGTGCCAGCAGCTTTGACAGTAACACTGAAGCTTTCTTT. The encoded protein is CASSFDSNTEAFF.

The sample holds a few counts of this clone. The chain has TRBV30 and TRBJ1-1; D may be TRBD1 (6 bases). The V gene's germline CDR1 is GTSNPN and CDR2 SVGIG (reference sequence). The V end was cut by 5 bases, the J end by 3 bases, with 10 bases between. CDR3 size: 12 residues. Here the CDR3 reads CAWARGHTEAFF. CDR3 nucleotide sequence: TGTGCCTGGGCCAGGGGTCACACTGAAGCTTTCTTT.

This clone was picked up a small number of times. The chain links TRBV18 to TRBJ1-2, with 7 bases aligning to TRBD1. The CDR3 contains 14 residues. Unmatched junction bases numbered 6, after V lost 8 bases and J lost 0 bases. Germline V CDR1 and CDR2: KGHSH, LQKENI. The CDR3 loop reads CASGDSLTNYGYTF. The CDR3 DNA is TGTGCCAGCGGGGACAGCCTTACTAACTATGGCTACACCTTC.

This clone was detected a few times. The rearrangement joins TRBV27 to TRBJ2-7; no firm D call. The V gene's germline CDR1 is MNHEY and CDR2 SMNVEV (reference sequence). Trimming shortened V by 0 bases and J by 3 bases, and 6 bases separated the two germline ends. This CDR3 spans 13 amino acids. The CDR3 bases are TGTGCCAGCAGTTTATCGCGGTACTACGAGCAGTACTTC. Protein sequence: CASSLSRYYEQYF.

In this sample, this clone turned up a few times. This rearrangement joins TRBV19 to TRBJ2-1, with D unresolved. This CDR3 spans 14 amino acids. Trimming took off 5 bases at V and 3 bases at J, with 11 bases between the two ends. The germline V gene has CDR1 LNHDA and CDR2 SQIVND (reference sequence). As DNA, the CDR3 is TGTGCCAGTAGTCGCCAGGATGGCTACAATGAGCAGTTCTTC. This gives the protein CASSRQDGYNEQFF.

The rearrangement joins TRBV28 to TRBJ1-5, with D possibly being TRBD1 (5 bases). Germline CDR1 and CDR2: MDHEN and SYDVKM. Trimming left V 3 bases short and J 1 base short, with 16 bases between. The CDR3 sequence is 17 residues long. CDR3 loop: CASSLAGGRGSNQPQHF. CDR3 coding DNA: TGTGCCAGCAGTTTGGCGGGAGGAAGGGGAAGCAATCAGCCCCAGCATTTT. Using reference TRBV28 and TRBJ1-5 for the parts outside the CDR3, the full variable domain is DVKVTQSSRYLVKRTGEKVFLECVQDMDHENMFWYRQDPGLGLRLIYFSYDVKMKEKGDIPEGYSVSREKKERFSLILESASTNQTSMYLCASSLAGGRGSNQPQHFGDGTRLSIL.

This clone has just a few counts. The chain combines TRBV29-1 with TRBJ2-5; 7 bases are shared with TRBD2. The DNA end lines up better with TRBJ2-7; the J call may be wrong. The CDR3 runs 13 residues. Germline loops: CDR1 SQVTM, CDR2 ANQGSEA. CDR3 sequence (DNA): TGCAGCGTTAGGCGGGGGAGCAATAACGAGCAGTACTTC. The encoded protein is CSVRRGSNNEQYF.

Comment on this clone: Within the sample, other DNA sequences also encode this same CDR3. The V call is TRBV28, the J call TRBJ2-1, with D unresolved. Germline V gene sequence: CDR1 MDHEN, CDR2 SYDVKM. The CDR3 is made up of 16 amino acids. The ends were cut back, 4 bases at V and 0 bases at J, with 13 bases in the middle. The CDR3 sequence: CASSSPDTSSYNEQFF. CDR3 DNA sequence: TGTGCCAGCAGTTCTCCAGACACCAGCTCCTACAATGAGCAGTTCTTC.

The chain carries TRBV28 and TRBJ2-7; 7 nucleotides align to TRBD1. V shed 5 bases and J 2 bases; nucleotides not matched to a gene: 9. CDR3 length: 15 amino acids. Germline V gene data show CDR1 as MDHEN and CDR2 as SYDVKM. This chain's CDR3 is CASSGAAGGTYEQYF. Written as DNA, the CDR3 is TGTGCCAGCAGTGGGGCGGCAGGGGGAACCTACGAGCAGTACTTC.

CDR3 sequence (DNA): TGTGCCTGGAGTAAAGGACTAGCGGGAGCCGACGAGCAGTACTTC. It is translated as CAWSKGLAGADEQYF. This sequence joins TRBV30 and TRBJ2-7; 13 bases agree with TRBD2. J gave up 5 bases and V 2 bases, and 6 bases lay outside the gene matches. Germline loops: CDR1 GTSNPN, CDR2 SVGIG (reference sequence). This CDR3 contains 15 residues.

This clone has more than one count but fewer than ten. The chain recombines TRBV11-2 with TRBJ2-5, with D possibly being TRBD2 (5 bases). The J call is doubtful: the DNA matches TRBJ2-7 better. Germline loops: CDR1 SGHAT, CDR2 FQNNGV. The CDR3 length is 16 residues. CDR3 residues: CASSPRAGAHSYEQYF. The CDR3 nucleotides read TGTGCCAGCAGCCCGCGGGCAGGCGCACACTCCTACGAGCAGTACTTC.

This clone was found a few times. This chain uses TRBV28 with TRBJ2-7; the D gene is possibly TRBD2 (6 bases). Germline CDR1 MDHEN, CDR2 SYDVKM. V lost 4 bases to trimming and J lost 7 bases, with 20 bases between them. The CDR3 loop spans 15 amino acids. The CDR3 sequence is CASSSPRRTGGEQYF. In nucleotides, the CDR3 is TGTGCCAGCAGTTCCCCCCGAAGGACCGGGGGTGAGCAGTACTTC.

The chain carries TRBV29-1 and TRBJ1-2, with D possibly matching TRBD1 (5 bases). Trimming stripped 0 bases from V and 8 bases from J, with 10 bases between. In germline, CDR1 is SQVTM, CDR2 ANQGSEA. The CDR3 spans 12 residues. The CDR3 sequence: CSVEDIGVGYTF. As DNA, the CDR3 is TGCAGCGTTGAAGATATAGGGGTAGGCTACACCTTC. The full variable domain, in which reference TRBV29-1 and TRBJ1-2 provide the parts outside the CDR3, is SAVISQKPSRDICQRGTSLTIQCQVDSQVTMMFWYRQQPGQSLTLIATANQGSEATYESGFVIDKFPISRPNLTFSTLTVSNMSPEDSSIYLCSVEDIGVGYTFGSGTRLTVV.